These 3 T cell receptor beta chains came from one sample sequenced in a study of monozygotic twins with cystic fibrosis. The method was immunoSEQ multiplex PCR; TCRdb's version includes in-frame clones alone and lacks a portion of them. The sample contains some 20,000 clones, approximately 90% of which appear only once. Sequenced input: blood. The receptors were gathered from a woman aged 30 to 39 with cystic fibrosis.

The chain is built from TRBV5-5 and TRBJ2-3, with 15 bases that match TRBD2. J was trimmed by 0 bases and V by 4 bases; bases with no gene match: 9. The CDR3 spans 19 residues. Germline loops: CDR1 SGHKS, CDR2 YYEKEE (reference sequence). The CDR3 protein is CASSLGLAGGSASTDTQYF. In nucleotides, the CDR3 is TGTGCCAGCAGCCTTGGACTAGCGGGGGGGTCTGCTAGCACAGATACGCAGTATTTT.

The J gene is TRBJ1-2, the V gene TRBV5-5; 9 bases are a match to TRBD1. Germline V gene lookup returns CDR1 SGHKS and CDR2 YYEKEE (reference sequence). The CDR3 contains 14 residues. The junction had 9 bases not matched to a gene; V was cut back by 5 bases and J by 7 bases. This chain's CDR3 is CASRAGTGLSGYTF. As DNA, the CDR3 is TGTGCCAGCAGGGCCGGGACAGGGTTGTCTGGCTACACCTTC.

This chain connects TRBV9 to TRBJ2-1; D gene uncertain. The CDR3 is 15 residues long. Trimming took off 0 bases at V and 1 base at J, with 8 bases between the two ends. Germline assignment: CDR1 SGDLS and CDR2 YYNGEE. This CDR3 reads CASSVEGQSYNEQFF. In nucleotides, the CDR3 is TGTGCCAGCAGCGTAGAAGGTCAATCCTACAATGAGCAGTTCTTC.